This TCR beta chain was obtained from a study of shared clonotypes between healthy human individuals. Study-wide results and limits: Memory subsets generally showed lower estimated richness than naive subsets.

Profiled with immunoSEQ multiplex PCR; TCRdb holds only in-frame clones, not every one. Here the sample spans around 2,100,000 clones, approximately 94% being singletons. Remarks on this clone: Antigen unknown.

In the naive CD8 group, cells lacked CD45RO and were positively selected for CCR7, so terminally differentiated effector memory CD45RA+ cells were left out. Per the germline V gene, CDR1 is MRHNA and CDR2 is SNTAGT. Trimming left V 6 bases short and J 4 bases short, with 12 bases between. This CDR3 has 13 amino acids. Material: naive CD8+ T cells sorted from blood. The V call is TRBV6-4, the J call TRBJ1-1; tentative D call: TRBD1 (6 bases). The origin of this receptor is a man between 18 and 29 years old in good health. The CDR3 reads CASRMSGATEAFF. CDR3 in DNA: TGTGCCAGCAGGATGTCAGGGGCCACTGAAGCTTTCTTT.